These T cell receptor beta chains were read from a single sample in a study of blood T cell repertoires in COVID-19. Some clones are missing from TCRdb's copy, which holds only in-frame ones; the method was immunoSEQ multiplex PCR. There are around 80,000 clones in the sample; around 86% occur only once, and roughly 8% lies in the top ten. Sequenced material: peripheral blood. The source is a man older than 75 with active or convalescent COVID-19. The CDR3 runs from the conserved cysteine through the conserved F or W. The listing skips clone size in some rows; elsewhere it reads once, few, many or a size class.

j_gene	v_gene	abundance	CDR3aa
TRBJ1-4	TRBV6-1	NA	CASSELAARGANEKLFF
TRBJ2-1	TRBV27	NA	CASSLRGRQAVNYNEQFF
TRBJ2-5	TRBV30	NA	CAWSVWQGNRETQYF
TRBJ2-1	TRBV19	NA	CASSPGGARNEQFF
TRBJ2-1	TRBV6-5	NA	CASSGFYNEQFF
TRBJ1-2	TRBV7-2	NA	CASSPRTGIRLDYGYTF
TRBJ2-5	TRBV11-2	NA	CASSLQLSSGRKTQYF
TRBJ2-2	TRBV6-4	NA	CASRGTGNTGELFF
TRBJ1-2	TRBV28	NA	CATETGGFGYTF
TRBJ1-4	TRBV5-4	NA	CASSLQGAGEKLFF
TRBJ1-6	TRBV5-6	NA	CASSLVTYNSPLHF
TRBJ1-3	TRBV5-6	NA	CASSLVGAGNTIYF
TRBJ1-2	TRBV7-2	NA	CASSLVADPFYGYTF
TRBJ1-3	TRBV7-6	NA	CASSLTGGNSGNTIYF
TRBJ1-2	TRBV5-4	NA	CASSLGQGVSLNGYTF
TRBJ1-5	TRBV18	NA	CASSLTPGQGNQPQHF
TRBJ1-6	TRBV19	NA	CASSIGDRENSPLHF
TRBJ2-3	TRBV11-3	NA	CASSPGGSTDTQYF
TRBJ1-4	TRBV4-1	NA	CASSGDGAFNEKLFF
TRBJ1-2	TRBV7-8	NA	CASSLLAERGYGYTF
TRBJ1-1	TRBV5-1	NA	CASSIGTGRSTEAFF
TRBJ1-4	TRBV5-1	NA	CASSPREGDNEKLFF
TRBJ1-3	TRBV9	NA	CASSRDRNSGNTIYF
TRBJ1-4	TRBV27	once	CASSFQGTNEKLFF
TRBJ2-1	TRBV24-1	NA	CATSDPDSGSSYNEQFF
TRBJ1-1	TRBV7-3	NA	CASSGTGSTEAFF
TRBJ1-5	TRBV28	NA	CASSLNRQGNQPQHF